Included here is one T cell receptor (beta chain) sequence, with context. Original processing methods: It was from reference gene primer amplification that nucleated cell counts were estimated. Profiling relied on immunoSEQ multiplex PCR, and the TCRdb table lists in-frame clones only, not all of them. V, J and clone size reflect that table, while D and trimming were determined from the DNA. Of some 150,000 clones in the sample, about four fifths were seen once. The record originates from a study of blood T cell repertoires in COVID-19. Whole-study context: Researchers got acute and convalescent COVID-19 samples from the United States, Italy and Spain. In each case, the material was cDNA or gDNA derived from T cells, B-cell-depleted T cells, or PBMCs.

The CDR3 length is 12 residues. Trimming shortened V by 4 bases and J by 4 bases, and 5 bases separated the two germline ends. Germline values: CDR1 ENHRY, CDR2 SYGVKD. Material: peripheral blood. The chain combines TRBV10-3 with TRBJ1-5; D is undetermined. This receptor was identified in a man between 60 and 75 years old with acute or convalescent COVID-19. CDR3 sequence reads: CAISGGNQPQHF. In DNA form, the CDR3 reads TGTGCCATCAGTGGAGGGAATCAGCCCCAGCATTTT.